The 4 T cell receptor beta chains below were found in one sample sequenced in a study of blood T cell repertoires in COVID-19. Assay: immunoSEQ multiplex PCR; the TCRdb copy retains only in-frame clones and omits some. The table includes over 200,000 clones, 70% to 90% detected once. The sequenced sample consisted of peripheral blood. The receptors derive from a woman in her 30s with acute or convalescent COVID-19.

The genes are TRBV24-1 and TRBJ2-3; 8 positions match TRBD1. This CDR3 has 15 amino acids. V shed 10 bases and J 2 bases; nucleotides not matched to a gene: 10. CDR1 is KGHDR, CDR2 SFDVKD, per germline. CDR3 in DNA: TGTGCCACGAGAAGAGGGACAGGATACACAGATACGCAGTATTTT. Translating gives CATRRGTGYTDTQYF.

The gene calls are TRBV30 and TRBJ2-1; unclear D gene. The germline CDR1 and CDR2 sequences are GTSNPN and SVGIG (reference sequence). CDR3 size: 12 residues. The V end lost 3 bases, the J end lost 10 bases, and 13 bases lay between the germline ends. CDR3 nucleotide sequence: TGTGCCTGGAGCGACTCTCGACGGGAGCAGTTCTTC. It translates to CAWSDSRREQFF.

The V and J genes are TRBV10-2 and TRBJ2-3, with 7 positions matching TRBD2. The CDR3 is 14 amino acids. With 8 bases clipped from V and 1 base from J, the junction kept 6 bases outside the gene matches. Germline-derived CDR1 and CDR2 are WSHSY and SAAADI. The DNA of the CDR3 is TGCGCCAGCCGAGGACTAGGGGGCACAGATACGCAGTATTTT. It yields the protein CASRGLGGTDTQYF.

The V call is TRBV25-1, the J call TRBJ1-2, with D perhaps matching TRBD1 (6 bases). Deletions cut 0 bases from V and 7 bases from J, with 12 bases between. Germline CDR1 reads MGHDK; CDR2 reads SYGVNS. CDR3 length equals 14 residues. The CDR3 DNA reads as TGTGCCAGCAGTGAATATATGGGGGCGGGTGGCTACACCTTC. Its protein product is CASSEYMGAGGYTF.